The clone carrying this T cell receptor beta chain has a count of ten or more. Its antigen is unknown. The CDR3 has 14 amino acids. Germline values: CDR1 LGHDT, CDR2 YNNKEL (reference sequence). V shed 7 bases and J 8 bases; nucleotides not matched to a gene: 8. The sample's time point: newly diagnosed GD, antithyroid drugs for less than 3 months. The TCR library was made from RNA that had been extracted from PBMCs in TRIzol. Patients of an endocrinology department in Xi'an, China, were included. This specimen belongs to a study of regulatory T cells in long-lasting Graves disease. Study-level results: No thyroid tissue was studied; the work used peripheral blood only. Compared with new cases, persistent Graves' patients showed reduced TCR diversity.

HTBI primers from iRepertoire and Arm-PCR of CDR3 regions yielded the TCR beta libraries. TCRdb used MiXCR to reprocess the multiplex PCR reads, holding one entry per CDR3 protein. The sample has approximately 460,000 distinct CDR3 sequences; over 15% are singletons. This same sample was also part of a study on T cells in Graves' hyperthyroidism and ophthalmopathy.

The sequence derives from a woman aged 25-40 years with Graves disease. The sample consisted of peripheral blood mononuclear cells (PBMCs), taken at new diagnosis, from a patient treated with antithyroid drugs. This chain links TRBV3-1 with TRBJ2-1, with 10 bases lining up with TRBD2. In nucleotides, the CDR3 is TGTGCCAGCACCCGTAGCGGGAGGAAGGATGAGCAGTTCTTC. The encoded protein is CASTRSGRKDEQFF.